This is a list of T cell receptor beta chains from one sample in a study of CD8+CD57+ T cells in acquired aplastic anemia. MiXCR was run by TCRdb on the reads, yielding one entry per CDR3 protein. The table shows approximately 150,000 distinct CDR3 sequences, with over 40% occurring only once. Sequenced: sorted CD4+, CD8+, or CD8+CD57+ T cells (not recorded which) from PBMCs. The receptors come from a human donor with aplastic anemia. Both conserved end residues are part of each CDR3. A D gene is named only where the DNA matches it firmly. Size values are once, few and many counts, or a class for expanded clones, and some rows have none.

few TRBJ2-3 . TRBV29-1 TGCAGCGCCTGGGACGGCGGCACAGATACGCAGTATTTT CSAWDGGTDTQYF
. TRBJ1-1 . TRBV6-2/TRBV6-3 TGTGCCAGCAGTTACTCGATGCAGGGTGAAGTCAAGGACACTGAAGCTTTCTTT CASSYSMQGEVKDTEAFF
once TRBJ2-7 TRBD1 TRBV7-9 TGTGCCAGCAGCTATGGACAGGGGAGGGTAGTCGAGCAGTACTTC CASSYGQGRVVEQYF
. TRBJ2-7 TRBD2 TRBV20-1 TGCAGTGCACGGACTAGCGGGAGAGCTACCGAGCAGTACTTC CSARTSGRATEQYF
. TRBJ1-2 . TRBV10-3 TGTGCCATCAAAGCGGGAGGGGGGCTGGGCGGCTACACCTTC CAIKAGGGLGGYTF
many TRBJ1-1 . TRBV27 TGTGCCAGCAGCTCAGCATTACAGTACCCGAACACTGAAGCTTTCTTT CASSSALQYPNTEAFF
many TRBJ2-5 TRBD2 TRBV19 TGTGCCAGTACACCCAGTAGCGGGGGGGCCATGATGGAGACCCAGTACTTC CASTPSSGGAMMETQYF
. TRBJ2-3 TRBD2 TRBV20-1 TGCAGTGCTACCTCTCCTCGAGCGGGGAGCCTCCCAGATACGCAGTATTTT CSATSPRAGSLPDTQYF
few TRBJ2-6 . TRBV27 TGTGCCAGCAGGTCCTCTGGGGCCAACGTCCTGACTTTC CASRSSGANVLTF
many TRBJ2-3 TRBD2 TRBV20-1 TGCAGTGCTAGAGATGCCCAGCGGGAGTTCACAGATACGCAGTATTTT CSARDAQREFTDTQYF
many TRBJ2-5 TRBD1 TRBV5-1 TGCGCCAGCAGACAGGGGTACCAAGAGACCCAGTACTTC CASRQGYQETQYF
. TRBJ2-7 TRBD1 TRBV7-4 TGTGCCAGCAGCCACTGGACAGGCTCCTGCGAGCAGTACTTC CASSHWTGSCEQYF
many TRBJ2-5 . TRBV7-8 TGTGCCAGCAGCCAGAACCAAGAGACCCAGTACTTC CASSQNQETQYF
. TRBJ1-2 . TRBV7-9 TGTGCCAGCAGCTTACCCGGGGACATCTATGGCTACACCTTC CASSLPGDIYGYTF
. TRBJ1-1 . TRBV29-1 TGCAGCCCTATCACGGCGGGACGAGATGAAGCTTTCTTT CSPITAGRDEAFF
. TRBJ1-2 . TRBV10-3 TGTGCCAACCGACCGGGAGTCGACGATGGCTACACCTTC CANRPGVDDGYTF
. TRBJ1-1 . TRBV2 TGTGCCAGCAGGACCTGGACAGAAACTTCTGAAGCTTTCTTT CASRTWTETSEAFF
. TRBJ1-5 TRBD1 TRBV5-1 TGCGCCAGCAGCTTGGGGCAGGGGGGAGGTCAGCCCCAGCATTTT CASSLGQGGGQPQHF
. TRBJ2-7 TRBD1 TRBV19 TGTGCCTGCGGGACAGGGGAAAGCTACGAGCAGTACTTC CACGTGESYEQYF
. TRBJ2-1 TRBD1 TRBV11-2 TGTGCCAGCAGCTCGGGACGGCGAGGGGGCTACAATGAGCAGTCCTTC CASSSGRRGGYNEQSF
many TRBJ1-4 TRBD1 TRBV20-1 TGCAGTGCTAGAAAGGACAGGGCTAATGAAAAACTGTTTTTT CSARKDRANEKLFF
. TRBJ2-2 TRBD1 TRBV5-1 TGCGCCAGCAGCCCACCTCAGGGGGCTGTAACCGGGGAGCTGTTTTTT CASSPPQGAVTGELFF
once TRBJ1-5 TRBD1 TRBV25-1 TGTGCCAGCAGCCTAAGGCAGGGGGCTAGACAGCCCCAGCATTTT CASSLRQGARQPQHF
many TRBJ2-5 TRBD2 TRBV7-2 TGTGCCAGCAGCTTAGGGGCTAGCGGGAAAGAGACCCAGTACTTC CASSLGASGKETQYF
. TRBJ2-5 TRBD2 TRBV29-1 TGCAGCGTTGAAGATCTGGGAGGGGCAATAGAGACCCAGTACTTC CSVEDLGGAIETQYF
many TRBJ2-2 . TRBV7-2 TGTGCCAGCAGCCTAGTGACCGGGGAGCTGTTTTTT CASSLVTGELFF
many TRBJ2-7 . TRBV6-2/TRBV6-3 TGTGCCAGCAGTCACGACTACGAGCAGTACTTC CASSHDYEQYF
. TRBJ2-3 TRBD2 TRBV10-3 TGTGCCATCAGCCCTAGCGGGGGGCCACCCTCGGGAGATACGCAGTATTTT CAISPSGGPPSGDTQYF
. TRBJ1-6 . TRBV15 TGTGCCACCCGAATTGGGGTTTCACCCCTCCACTTT CATRIGVSPLHF
many TRBJ2-3 TRBD1 TRBV6-2/TRBV6-3 TGTGCCAGCAAAAACAGGGGTCCGGATACGCAGTATTTT CASKNRGPDTQYF
once TRBJ2-2 TRBD2 TRBV12-3/TRBV12-4 TGTGCCAGCAGCGGACTAGCGGGAGTTGTGAACACCGGGGAGCTGTTTTTT CASSGLAGVVNTGELFF
. TRBJ1-5 TRBD1 TRBV2 TGTGCCAGCACCGGACAGGAGGATCAGCCCCAGCATTTT CASTGQEDQPQHF
many TRBJ1-4 TRBD1 TRBV20-1 TGCAGTGCCCAAGGGGGACAGGGCGGAGGTGAAAAACTGTTTTTT CSAQGGQGGGEKLFF
. TRBJ2-7 TRBD1 TRBV20-1 TGCAATGCTAGGCGACAGGGCCAATGGGCTGAGCAGTACTTC CNARRQGQWAEQYF
many TRBJ2-5 TRBD2 TRBV7-2 TGTGCCAGCAGCCCCGGGACTAGCGGGAGCGTAGGAGGAGAGACCCAGTACTTC CASSPGTSGSVGGETQYF
. TRBJ1-1 . TRBV19 TGTGCCAGTAGTACCCTGACATTGAACACTGAAGCTTTCTTT CASSTLTLNTEAFF
many TRBJ1-5 TRBD1 TRBV24-1 TGTGCCACCAGCGGACAGGGAGGTCCCTATCAGCCCCAGCATTTT CATSGQGGPYQPQHF
. TRBJ1-1 . TRBV7-8 TGTGCCAGCAGCTTAGCGGCAGGGAGGAACACTGAAGCTTTCTTT CASSLAAGRNTEAFF
. TRBJ1-6 . TRBV19 TGTGCCAGTAGTGGGGCTACAGGGACCGATTCACCCCTCCACTTT CASSGATGTDSPLHF
. TRBJ1-6 TRBD1 TRBV6-1 TGTGCCAGCAGTACCGACCGACAGGGACTCTCCTATAATTCACCCCTCCACTTT CASSTDRQGLSYNSPLHF
once TRBJ1-1 TRBD1 TRBV19 TGTGCCAGTAGTCCCAGGGGGCGGAACACTGAAGCTTTCTTT CASSPRGRNTEAFF
many TRBJ1-3 TRBD1 TRBV4-3 TGCGCCAGCAGCCAAGATCCACAGGGGCGAAACACCATATATTTT CASSQDPQGRNTIYF
. TRBJ2-2 . TRBV29-1 TGCAGCGTTAGGGACCGCGCGAACACCGGGGAGCTGTTTTTT CSVRDRANTGELFF
. TRBJ1-2 . TRBV19 TGTGCCAGTAGTACACTTCCCAGGACAGTCTATGGCTACACCTTC CASSTLPRTVYGYTF
. TRBJ2-6 . TRBV7-2 TGTGCCAGCAGCCTGCACTCGAGTGGGGCCAACGTCCTGACTTTC CASSLHSSGANVLTF
many TRBJ2-7 TRBD2 TRBV27 TGTGCCAGCAGTTCCCGGACTAGCGGATACGAGCAGTACTTC CASSSRTSGYEQYF